This is a list of T cell receptor beta chains from one sample in a study of blood T cell repertoires in COVID-19. Sequencing used immunoSEQ multiplex PCR; TCRdb keeps in-frame clones, though not all of them. Among hundreds of thousands of clones listed, around nine tenths were seen once. Sequenced material: peripheral blood. Receptor source: a man aged 55 to 69 with COVID-19, enrolled during active disease. The CDR3 runs from the conserved cysteine through the conserved F or W. A D gene is named only where the DNA matches it firmly. A clone size is listed for some rows: how often the clone was seen (once, few, many), or a class if it is expanded.

TRBV7-3	.	TRBJ1-6	.	15	TGTGCCAGCAGCTTAACCCTGGGGGGTAATTCACCCCTCCACTTT	CASSLTLGGNSPLHF
TRBV5-1	.	TRBJ2-2	TRBD2	15	TGCGCCAGCAGCTTCACTAGCGGTATCACCGGGGAGCTGTTTTTT	CASSFTSGITGELFF
TRBV28	.	TRBJ2-3	.	17	TGTGCCAGCAGTCCCCGCTATGGGGGCGCCGGCACAGATACGCAGTATTTT	CASSPRYGGAGTDTQYF
TRBV24-1	.	TRBJ1-2	.	15	TGTGCCACCAGTGACCCGGGCCGGCCGGGGGATGGCTACACCTTC	CATSDPGRPGDGYTF
TRBV5-1	.	TRBJ2-7	.	11	TGCGCCAGCAGCTTGGCAGATGAGCAGTACTTC	CASSLADEQYF
TRBV18	.	TRBJ1-2	.	14	TGTGCCAGCTCACCAAACGGTGCCCCCTATGGCTACACCTTC	CASSPNGAPYGYTF
TRBV2	.	TRBJ2-7	.	14	TGTGCCAGCTCGTTAGGGGCGGGAAACTACGAGCAGTACTTC	CASSLGAGNYEQYF
TRBV30	.	TRBJ1-1	.	12	TGTGCCTGGACTGGGCTAATGACTGAAGCTTTCTTT	CAWTGLMTEAFF
TRBV19	.	TRBJ1-4	.	14	TGTGCCAGTAGTATGAGAGGCTCTAATGAAAAACTGTTTTTT	CASSMRGSNEKLFF
TRBV7-2	.	TRBJ1-5	TRBD1	15	TGTGCCAGCAGCTTCCAGGGGGCGAGCAATCAGCCCCAGCATTTT	CASSFQGASNQPQHF
TRBV19	.	TRBJ1-2	.	14	TGTGCCAGTAGTCCAAGACAGGTGATCTATGGCTACACCTTC	CASSPRQVIYGYTF
TRBV5-8	.	TRBJ2-4	TRBD2	14	TGTGCCAGCAGCTTCAGGGAGGGATCGAACATTCAGTACTTC	CASSFREGSNIQYF
TRBV9	.	TRBJ2-2	.	15	TGTGCCAGCAGCGTAGGAGGGTTTGGTACCGGGGAGCTGTTTTTT	CASSVGGFGTGELFF
TRBV6-2/TRBV6-3	.	TRBJ2-1	.	14	TGTGCCAGCAGTTACTCCGGGGCCTACAATGAGCAGTTCTTC	CASSYSGAYNEQFF
TRBV24-1	.	TRBJ2-7	.	12	TGTGCCACCGGGGGGACTTCCGGCGAGCAGTACTTC	CATGGTSGEQYF
TRBV6-1	.	TRBJ2-7	.	14	TGTGCCAGCAGTGAAGTGAGGGAGTCGGACGAGCAGTACTTC	CASSEVRESDEQYF
TRBV21-1	.	TRBJ1-1	.	14	TGTGCCAGCAGCAATGGGCAAGTGAACACTGAAGCTTTCTTT	CASSNGQVNTEAFF
TRBV18	.	TRBJ2-1	TRBD2	16	TGTGCCAGCTCACCTCCCGGGACTAGCGATTTGGGCGAGCAGTTCTTC	CASSPPGTSDLGEQFF
TRBV5-4	.	TRBJ1-6	TRBD1	15	TGTGCCAGCAGCTTGGGGACAGGGACACATTCACCCCTCCACTTT	CASSLGTGTHSPLHF
TRBV5-5	.	TRBJ1-3	TRBD1	14	TGTGCCAGCAGCTTGATGGGACAGATATACACCATATATTTT	CASSLMGQIYTIYF
TRBV18	.	TRBJ2-2	TRBD2	18	TGTGCCAGCTCAACACCGGGACTAGCGGGAGCGGGTACCGGGGAGCTGTTTTTT	CASSTPGLAGAGTGELFF
TRBV6-5	.	TRBJ2-1	TRBD2	15	TGTGCCAGCAGCCGTGGAGCGGGGGTTTACAATGAGCAGTTCTTC	CASSRGAGVYNEQFF
TRBV5-1	.	TRBJ2-5	.	15	TGCGCCAGCAGCTCCCGGCGGCTCGACCAAGAGACCCAGTACTTC	CASSSRRLDQETQYF
TRBV14	.	TRBJ2-7	.	17	TGTGCCAGCAGCCACCAATGGTTTGGCGGGGACCCGGGGGAGCAGTACTTC	CASSHQWFGGDPGEQYF
TRBV5-8	.	TRBJ1-6	.	12	TGTGCCAGCAGCTTGTTATCCTCACCCCTCCACTTT	CASSLLSSPLHF
TRBV12-5	.	TRBJ2-1	TRBD2	15	TGTGCTAGTGGTTTGGGCAGCGGGACGGAGAATGAGCAGTTCTTC	CASGLGSGTENEQFF
TRBV25-1	.	TRBJ1-1	TRBD1	13	TGTGCCAGCAGAGGGACAGGGCGGTTTGGAGCTTTCTTT	CASRGTGRFGAFF
TRBV29-1	.	TRBJ1-5	.	14	TGCAGCGTTGTTACAGGAGTGGGAGGGCAGCCCCAGCATTTT	CSVVTGVGGQPQHF
TRBV2	.	TRBJ2-3	.	13	TGTGCCAGCAGTGAAAGGGACTTAGATACGCAGTATTTT	CASSERDLDTQYF
TRBV5-5	.	TRBJ1-5	.	16	TGTGCCAGCAGCTTGGACAGGGCAACGAGCAATCAGCCCCAGCATTTT	CASSLDRATSNQPQHF
TRBV3-1/TRBV3-2	.	TRBJ2-1	TRBD2	14	TGTGCCAGCAGCCGGGGACTAGAGAGCGATGAGCAGTTCTTC	CASSRGLESDEQFF
TRBV29-1	.	TRBJ1-2	.	14	TGCAGCGTTGAACCGGGGGGCGTTAACTATGGCTACACCTTC	CSVEPGGVNYGYTF
TRBV15	.	TRBJ2-2	.	13	TGTGCCACCAGCAGAGATCTTAACGGGGAGCTGTTTTTT	CATSRDLNGELFF
TRBV30	.	TRBJ1-1	.	15	TGTGCCTGGAGTAAAACGGGACACATGAACACTGAAGCTTTCTTT	CAWSKTGHMNTEAFF
TRBV3-1/TRBV3-2	.	TRBJ2-6	.	18	TGTGCCAGCAGCCAAGAAGGGGTGGGTAGCTCTGGGGCCAACGTCCTGACTTTC	CASSQEGVGSSGANVLTF
TRBV6-1	.	TRBJ1-3	.	10	TGTGCCAGCAGTGAGGAGGTAAAAGATTTT	CASSEEVKDF
TRBV18	.	TRBJ1-2	.	16	TGTGCCAGCTCACCACAATTAGACAGGACGGGCTATGGCTACACCTTC	CASSPQLDRTGYGYTF
TRBV28	.	TRBJ2-1	.	12	TGTGCCAGCAGCCTGAGGGTGAATGAGCAGTTCTTC	CASSLRVNEQFF
TRBV19	few	TRBJ2-7	TRBD1	14	TGTGCCAGTAGCATGGGACAGGCCTCCTACGAGCAGTACTTC	CASSMGQASYEQYF
TRBV19	.	TRBJ1-2	TRBD1	15	TGTGCCAGTAGTCCGCCGACAGGGTCTAACTATGGCTACACCTTC	CASSPPTGSNYGYTF
TRBV6-6	.	TRBJ2-7	TRBD1	16	TGTGCCAGCAGTTTATCACAGGGGTCCTCCTCCTACGAGCAGTACTTC	CASSLSQGSSSYEQYF
TRBV19	.	TRBJ2-7	TRBD1	15	TGTGCCAGTAGTCGCGACAGGGGGACAACCTACGAGCAGTACTTC	CASSRDRGTTYEQYF
TRBV5-1	once	TRBJ2-7	TRBD2	15	TGCGCCAGCAGCTCCGGGACTAGTCCTTCCTACGAGCAGTACTTC	CASSSGTSPSYEQYF
TRBV21-1	.	TRBJ1-3	.	15	TGTGCCAGCAGCCCACAGGGGCCGCGGGGAAACACCATATATTTT	CASSPQGPRGNTIYF
TRBV3-1/TRBV3-2	.	TRBJ1-1	.	15	TGTGCCAGCAGCCAAGCCCACGGCCAGGGCACTGAAGCTTTCTTT	CASSQAHGQGTEAFF
TRBV4-1	.	TRBJ2-4	TRBD1	14	TGCGCCAGCAGTTACAGGGGAGCCAAAAACATTCAGTACTTC	CASSYRGAKNIQYF
TRBV5-4	once	TRBJ2-3	.	15	TGTGCCAGCAGCTTGGCCGGGGCGGGGACAGATACGCAGTATTTT	CASSLAGAGTDTQYF
TRBV7-9	.	TRBJ1-5	.	14	TGTGCCAGCAGCTTAGATTCGGAGCTCCAGCCCCAGCATTTT	CASSLDSELQPQHF
TRBV12-3/TRBV12-4	.	TRBJ1-5	.	13	TGTGCCAGCAGTTTAGCCGGTGATCAGCCCCAGCATTTT	CASSLAGDQPQHF
TRBV19	.	TRBJ1-2	TRBD1	14	TGTGCCAGTAGTAGTATCGGGACAGACTATGGCTACACCTTC	CASSSIGTDYGYTF
TRBV18	.	TRBJ1-1	.	14	TGTGCCAGCTCACCAGCGGCCGGGAACACTGAAGCTTTCTTT	CASSPAAGNTEAFF